This T cell receptor (beta chain) was retrieved from a study of shared clonotypes between healthy human individuals. Study-wide findings and caveats: As a rule, naive subsets had a larger estimated richness than memory subsets. Non-shared clonotypes showed lower generation probabilities than clonotypes common to all four donors.

The junction had 7 bases not matched to a gene; V was cut back by 3 bases and J by 4 bases. The CDR3 has 15 residues. The germline V gene has CDR1 MDHEN and CDR2 SYDVKM. From CD4+ cells came CD45RA+ naive and CD45RA-negative memory subsets. In regard to this clone: What it binds is unknown.

For every subset, genomic DNA was evenly distributed across several immunoSEQ plates. Repertoires were generated with immunoSEQ multiplex PCR, while TCRdb's copy carries only in-frame clones and drops some. The table lists around 200,000 clones, roughly 93% of them singletons. The receptor was isolated from a woman aged 30 to 39 in good health. This chain joins TRBV28 and TRBJ1-2; 8 bases line up with TRBD1. The material sequenced was naive CD4+ T cells sorted from blood. Noted subset: CD45RA+ positively selected. The CDR3 is CASSLAGTGLYGYTF. The CDR3 DNA follows: TGTGCCAGCAGTTTGGCCGGGACAGGCCTCTATGGCTACACCTTC.